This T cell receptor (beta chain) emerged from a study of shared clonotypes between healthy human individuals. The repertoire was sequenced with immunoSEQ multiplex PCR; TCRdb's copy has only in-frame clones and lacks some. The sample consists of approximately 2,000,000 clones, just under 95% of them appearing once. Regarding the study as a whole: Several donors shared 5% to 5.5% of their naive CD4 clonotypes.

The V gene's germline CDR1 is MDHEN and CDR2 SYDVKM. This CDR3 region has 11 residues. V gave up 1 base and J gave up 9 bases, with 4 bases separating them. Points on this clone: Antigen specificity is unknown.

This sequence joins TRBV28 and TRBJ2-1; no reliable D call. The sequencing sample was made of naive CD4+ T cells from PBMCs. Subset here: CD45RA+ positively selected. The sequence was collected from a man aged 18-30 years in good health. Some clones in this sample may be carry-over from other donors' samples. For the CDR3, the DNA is TGTGCCAGCAGTTTATCGCGTGAGCAGTTCTTC. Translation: CASSLSREQFF.